This TCR beta chain was captured by sequencing in a study of cytomegalovirus exposure and HLA in healthy donors. Study-level background: A preliminary data release comprised 80 million to 95 million unique TCRs obtained from HLA-typed donors.

Germline trimming cut 4 bases from V and 7 bases from J; bases unmatched to any gene: 8. From germline, CDR1 is SGDLS and CDR2 YYNGEE. The CDR3 runs 15 residues. In regard to this clone: Antigen unknown.

The primer mix had 60 Vbeta and 13 Jbeta primers. Clones were read by immunoSEQ multiplex PCR, and TCRdb kept only the in-frame ones, dropping some. This sample has more than 95,000 clones, with 60% to 85% found just once. Notes on the study in general: The dataset shows that most TCR sequences were rare, while some public TCRs occurred in many donors. Apart from CMV serostatus, no immune exposure information was available. In a later analysis, a missense DCLRE1C variant was linked to TCR beta V- and J-gene trimming.

Sequencing used PBMCs. This clonotype was sampled from a middle-aged man in good health and CMV-seronegative. The genes are TRBV9 and TRBJ1-6, with 7 bases identical to TRBD1. The CDR3 is CASSLWDRGNSPLHF. The DNA for the CDR3 is TGTGCCAGCAGCCTCTGGGACAGAGGGAATTCACCCCTCCACTTT.